Reported below is one T cell receptor (beta chain). The antigen it binds to is not known. Within one base of it there is no much larger clone, and no base qualities were kept. Each collaborating institution followed its own protocols to collect whole blood in K2EDTA tubes. For TCRbeta analysis, collaborator samples were shipped as frozen whole blood, as isolated PBMCs, or as DNA extracted from either sample type. There are 15 amino acids in the CDR3, from cysteine to phenylalanine inclusive. Only CDR3 DNA remains: 45 bases, in frame from the first base. The junction carries 15 bases between V and J, which are trimmed by 5 bases and 4 bases respectively. Sequences SGHTA (CDR1) and FQGNSA (CDR2) are obtained from the germline V gene. The immunoSEQ Assay, a bias-controlled multiplex PCR, was used to amplify TCRbeta CDR3 regions from genomic DNA. Regarding the original processing steps: Within the assay, amplification of reference gene primers was used to estimate how many nucleated cells each sample contained. To quantify the absolute abundance of each unique TCRbeta CDR3 rearrangement, sequence reads were collapsed and filtered. For each sample, productive Simpson clonality was calculated by taking the square root of Simpson's diversity index across productive rearrangements. TCRdb holds this immuneACCESS table with in-frame rearrangements only. Some clones are missing; in checked studies, unresolved V genes explain under half, and the rest has no known cause. D and trimming were read from the DNA, whereas the V and J calls and clone size are those reported in that table. This sample gives 150,000 to 200,000 clones in total; more than 80% of them show up just once. The top ten clones comprise about 11% of the sample.

This sample is drawn from a study of blood T cell repertoires in COVID-19 (dated by TCRdb to the early 2020s). Notes on the research overall: Samples from collaborators originated in the United States, Italy and Spain and spanned both the acute and convalescent phases of COVID-19. The material from the prospective study consisted of cDNA or gDNA derived from T cells, B-cell-depleted T cells, or PBMCs. Deeply sampled blood TCRbeta repertoires from subjects exposed to, actively infected with, or recovered from COVID-19 were included in the dataset. The repertoires were released in a freely available public database intended as a resource for research on the immune response to SARS-CoV-2. The samples were drawn from two sources: the first 160 participants of the ongoing ImmuneRACE study, and some 1,300 subjects contributed by 6 global collaborators. Sample metadata almost always included a de-identified subject ID, COVID-19 status, age in years and sex. HLA class I and class II types, where available, came from metadata supplied by the sample provider rather than from assay-based typing.

General study outcomes and caveats: Clinical and demographic metadata were provided uncurated, with the amount varying by source and participant.

This receptor was taken from a human donor in a cohort sampled during active COVID-19. This receptor chain uses TRBV7-2 and TRBJ1-5; the D gene is perhaps TRBD1, from 6 matching bases. The specimen was peripheral blood. The DNA sequence is TGTGCCAGCAGCCTGAGCAGGGGCCAAAATCAGCCCCAGCATTTT. Its product reads: CASSLSRGQNQPQHF.